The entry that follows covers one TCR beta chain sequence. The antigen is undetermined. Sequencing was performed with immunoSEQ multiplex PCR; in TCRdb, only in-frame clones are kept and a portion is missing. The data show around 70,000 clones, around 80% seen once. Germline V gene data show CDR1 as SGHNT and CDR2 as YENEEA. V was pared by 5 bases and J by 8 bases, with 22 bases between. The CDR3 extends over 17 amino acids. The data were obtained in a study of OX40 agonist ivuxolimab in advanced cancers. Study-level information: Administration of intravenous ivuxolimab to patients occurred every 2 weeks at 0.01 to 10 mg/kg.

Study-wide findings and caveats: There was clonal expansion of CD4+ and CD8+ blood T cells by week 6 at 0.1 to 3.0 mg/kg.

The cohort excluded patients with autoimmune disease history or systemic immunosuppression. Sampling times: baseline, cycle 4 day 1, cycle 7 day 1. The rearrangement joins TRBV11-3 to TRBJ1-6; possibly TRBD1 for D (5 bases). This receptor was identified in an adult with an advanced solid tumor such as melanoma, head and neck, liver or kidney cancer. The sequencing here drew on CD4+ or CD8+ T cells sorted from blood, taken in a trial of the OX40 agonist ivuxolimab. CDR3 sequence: CASSLIGSRVPHSPLHF. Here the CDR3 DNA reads TGTGCCAGCAGCCTTATCGGATCCAGGGTTCCCCATTCACCCCTCCACTTT.